The T cell receptor beta chain under discussion was sequenced for a study of shared clonotypes between healthy human individuals. With V trimmed by 4 bases and J by 8 bases, 3 bases remained unmatched. CDR1 is SEHNR and CDR2 is FQNEAQ in the germline V gene (reference sequence). The CDR3 spans 13 residues. DNA at around 190 ng, tens of thousands of T cell genomes, went into sorted-subset replicate PCRs. Sequenced by immunoSEQ multiplex PCR; TCRdb stores in-frame clones only, minus some. This table holds more than 2 million clones, just under 95% found once. Only CD45RO-negative cells positively selected for CCR7 counted as naive CD8 cells, so terminally differentiated effector memory CD45RA+ cells were excluded. Overall study results and limits: Across a handful of donors, naive CD4 shared roughly 5.1%, naive CD8 3.5% to 4%, memory CD4 2% to 2.5%, memory CD8 over 0.3%.

A word on this clone: Its antigen is still unknown.

This receptor was taken from a man younger than 35 in good health. Some clones in this sample may be carry-over from other donors' samples. The specimen sequenced was naive CD8+ T cells from PBMCs. The rearrangement joins TRBV7-9 to TRBJ2-1; 9 nucleotides align to TRBD1. The CDR3 sequence is CASSSTGGDEQFF. For the CDR3, the DNA is TGTGCCAGCAGCTCCACAGGGGGCGATGAGCAGTTCTTC.